This T cell receptor beta chain appears in the sequencing data of a study of T cell responses to AZD1222 COVID-19 vaccine. Study findings and constraints: Unmutated variant regions are reportedly the target of nearly half of TCRs that are spike-specific. Spike-specific TCR breadth and depth went up after people got two AZD1222 doses.

The CDR3 totals 17 residues. V was pared by 1 base and J by 6 bases, with 4 bases of the junction left unmatched. Germline values: CDR1 SGHRS, CDR2 YFSETQ. The data were produced by immunoSEQ multiplex PCR, yet TCRdb's version contains in-frame clones alone and is incomplete. This table holds 95,000 to 150,000 clones, under 90% found once. Note on this clone: Its antigen is not known.

The chain is built from TRBV5-1 and TRBJ2-1, with TRBD2 matching 16 bases. This TCR was recovered from an adult in good health. The source material was peripheral blood, sampled on day 0 of AZD1222 vaccination. CDR3 protein: CASSLPGLAGGGNEQFF. The CDR3 region has the DNA TGCGCCAGCAGCTTGCCGGGACTAGCGGGAGGGGGCAATGAGCAGTTCTTC.